Below, one T cell receptor (beta chain) is given with its context. Its antigen is not identified. The data originate from a study of OX40 agonist ivuxolimab in advanced cancers. As for the study in general: Therapy given before enrollment (anti-PD-1, anti-PD-L1 or anti-CTLA-4) was allowed, and approximately 40% had some. Broader study findings: The study observed clonal expansion of CD4+ and CD8+ blood T cells by week 6 at 0.1 to 3.0 mg/kg.

Clones were sequenced by immunoSEQ multiplex PCR, and TCRdb holds only the in-frame ones, with some missing. Of fewer than 45,000 clones detected, roughly 90% appear once; the ten largest clones hold roughly a sixth. After removal of 3 bases from V and 6 bases from J, the junction contained 4 bases not matched to a gene. The germline V gene encodes CDR1 LNHDA and CDR2 SQIVND (reference sequence). There are 13 residues in the CDR3. V gene TRBV19 combines with J gene TRBJ2-7; 8 bases are a match to TRBD1. The TCR comes from an adult with an advanced solid tumor such as melanoma, head and neck, liver or kidney cancer. The starting material was CD4+ or CD8+ T cells sorted from blood, obtained in a trial of the OX40 agonist ivuxolimab. This CDR3 reads CASSIGQGREQYF. In DNA, the CDR3 is TGTGCCAGTAGTATCGGACAGGGTCGCGAGCAGTACTTC. The variable domain in full, completed from reference TRBV19 and TRBJ2-7, reads DGGITQSPKYLFRKEGQNVTLSCEQNLNHDAMYWYRQDPGQGLRLIYYSQIVNDFQKGDIAEGYSVSREKKESFPLTVTSAQKNPTAFYLCASSIGQGREQYFGPGTRLTVT.